This T cell receptor beta chain was profiled in a study of shared clonotypes between healthy human individuals. The study's findings and limits: When compared with the clonotypes that were shared by all four sorted-subset donors, the non-shared clonotypes turned out to have lower generation probabilities.

Some clones are missing from TCRdb's copy, which holds only in-frame ones; the method was immunoSEQ multiplex PCR. Altogether over 2 million clones are present, 85% to 95% being singletons, with the ten largest covering around 0.35%. Details on this clone: Its antigen is unknown.

The CDR3 has 14 residues. Germline CDR1 is KGHSH and CDR2 is LQKENI. Trimming stripped 4 bases from V and 3 bases from J, with 11 bases between. Sequencing was performed on naive CD4+ T cells from PBMCs. Subset reported: CD45RA+ positively selected. This TCR derives from a man in his late teens or twenties in good health. Some clones in this sample may be carry-over from other donors' samples. This rearrangement joins TRBV18 to TRBJ2-3; D might be TRBD1 (5 bases). The CDR3 reads CASSLMKGTDTQYF. Written as DNA, the CDR3 is TGTGCCAGCTCACTAATGAAGGGGACAGATACGCAGTATTTT.